Listed here are 4 T cell receptor beta chains from one sample, sequenced in a study of T cell responses to AZD1222 COVID-19 vaccine. The repertoire was sequenced with immunoSEQ multiplex PCR; TCRdb's copy has only in-frame clones and lacks some. The sample lists over 130,000 clones, roughly 93% occurring once. This sample comprised peripheral blood, obtained 28 days after the second AZD1222 dose. The receptors were gathered from an adult who received the AZD1222 COVID-19 vaccine.

This clone occurred a few times. This chain uses TRBV7-8 with TRBJ1-1, with a possible D match to TRBD1 (6 bases). Trimming cost V 2 bases and J 4 bases, with 17 bases left between them. This CDR3 has 16 residues. Looked up from germline, CDR1 is SGHVS and CDR2 is FQNEAQ. CDR3 DNA sequence: TGTGCCAGCAGCTTAATGATGGGGGCGCGGAGCACTGAAGCTTTCTTT. Its translation: CASSLMMGARSTEAFF. Variable domain in full (rest from reference TRBV7-8 and TRBJ1-1): GAGVSQSPRYKVAKRGQDVALRCDPISGHVSLFWYQQALGQGPEFLTYFQNEAQLDKSGLPSDRFFAERPEGSVSTLKIQRTQQEDSAVYLCASSLMMGARSTEAFFGQGTRLTVV.

This sequence joins TRBV15 and TRBJ1-1, with a tentative D call TRBD1 (5 bases). The CDR3 totals 15 residues. Germline CDR1 LNHNV, CDR2 YYDKDF (reference sequence). The germline V and J ends were trimmed by 4 bases and 0 bases, with 12 bases remaining between them. DNA for the CDR3: TGTGCCACCAGCAACGGGCCAGGGATGAACACTGAAGCTTTCTTT. This gives the protein CATSNGPGMNTEAFF.

The genes are TRBV7-2 and TRBJ2-1; D gene uncertain. This CDR3 has 12 residues. CDR1 and CDR2 from the germline V gene are SGHTA and FQGNSA. Trimming pared 3 bases from V and 7 bases from J, leaving 7 bases between. CDR3 sequence reads: CASSFRPNEQFF. The CDR3 DNA follows: TGTGCCAGCAGCTTTCGACCAAATGAGCAGTTCTTC.

The chain joins TRBV19 to TRBJ2-5; TRBD1 agrees at 8 bases. CDR1 is LNHDA and CDR2 is SQIVND in the germline V gene (reference sequence). This CDR3 contains 14 residues. Trimming removed 7 bases from V and 5 bases from J; junction bases left unmatched: 9. The DNA of the CDR3 is TGTGCCAGTACCTCCTCAGGGGGCGGCGAGACCCAGTACTTC. Its translation is CASTSSGGGETQYF.